Shown below are 32 T cell receptor beta chains from a single sample sequenced in a study of post-analysis software for immune sequencing data (dated by TCRdb to between 2015 and 2016). These receptors' targets are unknown. General findings and caveats noted by the study authors: Patients showed significantly higher frequencies than controls for several TRBV segments, among them TRBV5-6, TRBV5-1 and TRBV20-1.

The library was prepared using PCR. Sequenced using an Illumina HiSeq 2500. To reduce PCR and sequencing biases, unique molecular identifiers were built into the TCR beta cDNA libraries. In TCRdb, the public reads were trimmed at Q25 with fastp and aligned with MiXCR, with productive beta chains retained. Entries that share a CDR3 protein sequence are merged under the most common genes and DNA. Present in this sample are 600,000 to 700,000 distinct CDR3 sequences, roughly three fifths of which were seen just once. Clones ranked in the top ten supply approximately 11% of the sample. Sequencing used blood. Receptor source: a girl aged 2 to 10 with multiple sclerosis.

The J gene is TRBJ2-1, the V gene TRBV7-9, with a weak D call TRBD2 (6 bases). V was clipped by 2 bases and J by 5 bases, with 16 bases between them. CDR1 SEHNR and CDR2 FQNEAQ come from the germline V gene (reference sequence). The CDR3 runs 16 residues. The CDR3 loop reads CASSLWARGRNNEQFF. The CDR3 nucleotides are TGTGCCAGCAGCTTATGGGCTCGGGGGAGGAACAATGAGCAGTTCTTC.

This CDR3 is CASRPGGLETQYF. For the CDR3, the DNA is TGTGCCAGCAGACCCGGGGGGCTAGAGACCCAGTACTTC. The chain has TRBV11-3 and TRBJ2-5; TRBD2 is a possible D gene (7 bases). Looked up from germline, CDR1 is SGHNT and CDR2 is YENEEA. Trimming shortened V by 6 bases and J by 4 bases, and 12 bases separated the two germline ends. This CDR3 is 13 amino acids long.

CDR3 in DNA: TGCGCCAGCAGCTCCTCAGGGATCGCAGATACGCAGTATTTT. Amino acids: CASSSSGIADTQYF. The chain couples TRBV5-1 to TRBJ2-3; D perhaps matches TRBD1 (5 bases). CDR1 is SGHRS and CDR2 is YFSETQ in the germline V gene. This CDR3 has 14 residues. V gave up 3 bases and J gave up 4 bases, with 12 bases separating them.

This rearrangement joins TRBV4-1 to TRBJ2-1, with D maybe TRBD2 (5 bases). This CDR3 is built from 18 residues. The germline V gene encodes CDR1 MGHRA and CDR2 YSYEKL. Deletions cut 1 base from V and 1 base from J, with 17 bases between. The CDR3 DNA follows: TGCGCCAGCAGCCAAGTGTTGAGGAGGAAGGGATCCTACAATGAGCAGTTCTTC. It is translated as CASSQVLRRKGSYNEQFF.

This clonotype has just a few counts. This chain uses TRBV15 with TRBJ2-1; D may match TRBD1 or TRBD2 (5 bases each). Trimming pared 4 bases from V and 0 bases from J, leaving 10 bases between. Germline V CDR1 and CDR2: LNHNV, YYDKDF (reference sequence). The CDR3 spans 15 residues. This CDR3 is CATSTAGSSYNEQFF. The CDR3 DNA sequence: TGTGCCACCAGCACCGCAGGGAGCTCCTACAATGAGCAGTTCTTC.

This chain joins TRBV7-2 and TRBJ2-3, with 14 bases that match TRBD2. From germline, CDR1 is SGHTA and CDR2 FQGNSA. The CDR3 covers 15 residues. The V segment lost 6 bases and the J segment 6 bases; nucleotides outside the gene matches: 5. CDR3 coding DNA: TGTGCCAGCAGTTGGACTAGCGGGAGGCTGGATACGCAGTATTTT. As protein: CASSWTSGRLDTQYF.

This chain links TRBV29-1 with TRBJ2-1; D remains ambiguous. Germline loops: CDR1 SQVTM, CDR2 ANQGSEA. V was cut by 3 bases and J by 4 bases, with 4 bases left in between. The CDR3 is 11 amino acids. The CDR3 sequence: CSVDRYNEQFF. DNA for the CDR3: TGCAGCGTTGACAGGTACAATGAGCAGTTCTTC.

The rearrangement uses TRBV5-5 and TRBJ1-5, with D tentatively TRBD1 (5 bases). Germline values: CDR1 SGHKS, CDR2 YYEKEE (reference sequence). Trimming removed 6 bases at V and 2 bases at J, with 12 bases between. The CDR3 is made up of 14 amino acids. As DNA, the CDR3 is TGTGCCAGCAACCTGGTAGGGGGCAATCAGCCCCAGCATTTT. Translation gives CASNLVGGNQPQHF.

The chain is built from TRBV6-4 and TRBJ2-6, with D tentatively TRBD2 (6 bases). Germline V lookup: CDR1 MRHNA, CDR2 SNTAGT. The CDR3 has 20 amino acids. With 2 bases removed from V and 0 bases from J, the gap between germline ends came to 20 bases. The CDR3 nucleotides read TGTGCCAGCAGTGACCCCTCGTCAAGGGAGGACTACTCTGGGGCCAACGTCCTGACTTTC. Translating it yields CASSDPSSREDYSGANVLTF.

The chain has TRBV5-1 and TRBJ1-6; no definite D call. V lost 4 bases and J 5 bases, leaving 16 bases between the germline ends. From germline, CDR1 is SGHRS and CDR2 YFSETQ. The CDR3 runs to 16 residues. CDR3 DNA: TGCGCCAGCAGCCAGGACCATCGGGCAAATAATTCACCCCTCCACTTT. It is translated as CASSQDHRANNSPLHF.

This sequence joins TRBV19 and TRBJ2-1, with 7 bases that match TRBD2. CDR1 is LNHDA, CDR2 SQIVND, per germline (reference sequence). J lost 9 bases, V lost 7 bases, and 15 bases had no gene match. The CDR3 runs 15 residues. The CDR3 DNA reads as TGTGCCAGTACAAAAGGACTAGTCCCTATCCCTGAGCAGTTCTTC. Translated, it gives CASTKGLVPIPEQFF. The entire variable domain, with the rest obtained from reference TRBV19 and TRBJ2-1, is as follows: DGGITQSPKYLFRKEGQNVTLSCEQNLNHDAMYWYRQDPGQGLRLIYYSQIVNDFQKGDIAEGYSVSREKKESFPLTVTSAQKNPTAFYLCASTKGLVPIPEQFFGPGTRLTVL.

The chain recombines TRBV25-1 with TRBJ2-5; D is unclear. The J call may not be correct, given that the DNA end is closer to TRBJ2-7. The CDR3 contains 13 residues. Per the germline V gene, CDR1 is MGHDK and CDR2 is SYGVNS. The CDR3 coding sequence is TGTGCCAGCAGTGACGACTTGGTTTACGAGCAGTACTTC. Protein product: CASSDDLVYEQYF.

This chain connects TRBV20-1 to TRBJ2-7, with D perhaps TRBD1 (6 bases). The CDR3 consists of 14 residues. The V end lost 1 base, the J end lost 0 bases, and 10 bases lay between the germline ends. Germline lookup yields CDR1 DFQATT and CDR2 SNEGSKA (reference sequence). CDR3 DNA sequence: TGCAGTGCTAGAGTAAGGGGGACCTCCTACGAGCAGTACTTC. It yields the protein CSARVRGTSYEQYF.

This clonotype was seen a few times. The chain is built from TRBV5-6 and TRBJ2-3; D is perhaps TRBD2 (5 bases). With 5 bases removed from V and 1 base from J, the gap between germline ends came to 14 bases. CDR1 and CDR2 from the germline V gene are SGHDT and YYEEEE. There are 15 residues in the CDR3. The CDR3 bases are TGTGCCAGCAGGCGGTGGTTGAGGGGCACAGATACGCAGTATTTT. This encodes CASRRWLRGTDTQYF.

This sequence joins TRBV20-1 and TRBJ1-5; maybe TRBD1 (5 bases). The germline V gene has CDR1 DFQATT and CDR2 SNEGSKA (reference sequence). The CDR3 has 15 amino acids. Trimming pared 5 bases from V and 2 bases from J, leaving 16 bases between. CDR3 DNA sequence: TGCAGTGCTGGTCTCGCCGGGGCAGGCAATCAGCCCCAGCATTTT. Amino acids: CSAGLAGAGNQPQHF.

The sample holds a few counts of this clonotype. The rearrangement uses TRBV7-2 and TRBJ2-1; 10 nucleotides line up with TRBD2. The CDR3 spans 15 residues. Per germline, CDR1 SGHTA and CDR2 FQGNSA. Trimming removed 2 bases from V and 10 bases from J; junction bases left unmatched: 8. CDR3 bases: TGTGCCAGCAGCTTACCAGCGGGAGGGCCTAGCGAGCAGTTCTTC. Its protein is CASSLPAGGPSEQFF. Based on the CDR3 plus reference TRBV7-2 and TRBJ2-1, the full variable domain is GAGVSQSPSNKVTEKGKDVELRCDPISGHTALYWYRQSLGQGLEFLIYFQGNSAPDKSGLPSDRFSAERTGGSVSTLTIQRTQQEDSAVYLCASSLPAGGPSEQFFGPGTRLTVL.

V is TRBV5-1 and J is TRBJ2-5; D is possibly TRBD1 (5 bases). With 5 bases removed from V and 5 bases from J, the gap between germline ends came to 13 bases. CDR1 and CDR2 (germline): SGHRS, YFSETQ. This CDR3 spans 13 amino acids. This CDR3 reads CASRRRQTETQYF. The DNA for the CDR3 is TGCGCCAGCAGGCGTCGACAGACGGAGACCCAGTACTTC.

V gene TRBV25-1 combines with J gene TRBJ2-5, with 9 positions matching TRBD1. Germline V lookup: CDR1 MGHDK, CDR2 SYGVNS. V lost 6 bases and J lost 5; bases outside the gene matches: 16. The CDR3 runs to 17 residues. CDR3: CASRPPWTGEVWETQYF. DNA for the CDR3: TGTGCCAGCAGGCCCCCCTGGACAGGGGAAGTCTGGGAGACCCAGTACTTC.

In this sample, this clonotype turned up a few times. V usage is TRBV28 and J usage is TRBJ1-2; D uncertain. V gave up 2 bases and J gave up 2 bases, with 12 bases separating them. The CDR3 is made up of 15 amino acids. In germline, CDR1 is MDHEN, CDR2 SYDVKM. DNA of the CDR3: TGTGCCAGCAGTTTAAGGTTGAAACCCAACTATGGCTACACCTTC. It yields the protein CASSLRLKPNYGYTF.

The chain couples TRBV4-1 to TRBJ2-7, with a weak D call TRBD2 (7 bases). The V gene lost 0 bases and the J gene lost 2 bases, with 14 bases spanning the gap. The CDR3 extends over 16 amino acids. The germline V gene has CDR1 MGHRA and CDR2 YSYEKL. The CDR3 bases are TGCGCCAGCAGCCAAGAAGGAACAGGGACTACCTACGAGCAGTACTTC. Translated, it gives CASSQEGTGTTYEQYF.

This clonotype was seen a single time. Given a much more abundant clone one base away, this may be a read error. The chain recombines TRBV6-1 with TRBJ2-1; TRBD2 matches at 12 bases. Germline CDR1 is MNHNS and CDR2 is SASEGT. The CDR3 runs 14 residues. Trimming took 5 bases from V and 13 from J; bases not matched to a gene: 9. CDR3 nucleotide sequence: TGTGCCAGCAGTAGACTAGCGGGAGAAGAGACCCAGTTCTTC. Its translation is CASSRLAGEETQFF.

On this clonotype itself: An end of the junction does not agree with germline; a read error may underlie this. This sequence joins TRBV20-1 and TRBJ2-3; D possibly matches TRBD1 or TRBD2 (5 bases each). The V gene's germline CDR1 is DFQATT and CDR2 SNEGSKA (reference sequence). The CDR3 runs to 13 residues. The CDR3 region has the DNA TGCAGTGCCACGGGACCTGGCACAGGTACGCAGTATTTT. The encoded protein is CSATGPGTGTQYF.

The chain uses TRBV20-1 and TRBJ2-3; TRBD1 might be the D (5 bases). The CDR3 loop spans 15 amino acids. Germline V gene sequence: CDR1 DFQATT, CDR2 SNEGSKA (reference sequence). Trimming removed 0 bases from V and 6 bases from J, with 16 bases in between. CDR3 sequence (DNA): TGCAGTGCTAGAGAGGCCAGGGATCGTCCGGATACGCAGTATTTT. Translation: CSAREARDRPDTQYF.

The chain carries TRBV24-1 and TRBJ1-2; D might be TRBD1 (5 bases). CDR3 length: 14 amino acids. The germline V gene encodes CDR1 KGHDR and CDR2 SFDVKD. The V gene lost 5 bases and the J gene lost 3 bases, with 12 bases spanning the gap. In DNA form, the CDR3 reads TGTGCCACCAGTGCTTCATCGGGACACTATGGCTACACCTTC. Encoded protein: CATSASSGHYGYTF.

This clonotype appeared a few times. The chain carries TRBV12-3 or TRBV12-4 and TRBJ1-2; 9 bases are shared with TRBD1. This CDR3 has 15 residues. V lost 6 bases, J lost 3 bases, and 8 bases stayed unmatched. CDR3 sequence: CASSPGTGSDYGYTF. DNA for the CDR3: TGTGCCAGCAGCCCCGGGACAGGGAGTGACTATGGCTACACCTTC.

This clonotype turned up a few times. The chain has TRBV7-9 and TRBJ1-1; D is unresolved. CDR3 size: 14 residues. Looked up from germline, CDR1 is SEHNR and CDR2 is FQNEAQ (reference sequence). The V end was cut by 1 base, the J end by 8 bases, with 14 bases between. In DNA, the CDR3 is TGTGCCAGCAGCTTAGGGGTCCTGGGATTCGAAGCTTTCTTT. As protein: CASSLGVLGFEAFF.

This chain links TRBV5-1 with TRBJ2-1; D gene uncertain. The CDR3 is 15 amino acids. CDR1 is SGHRS, CDR2 YFSETQ, per germline. The V end was cut by 5 bases, the J end by 0 bases, with 12 bases between. CDR3 residues: CASREDAFSYNEQFF. The CDR3 DNA is TGCGCCAGCAGAGAGGACGCCTTCTCCTACAATGAGCAGTTCTTC. Full variable domain (rest looked up from reference TRBV5-1 and TRBJ2-1): KAGVTQTPRYLIKTRGQQVTLSCSPISGHRSVSWYQQTPGQGLQFLFEYFSETQRNKGNFPGRFSGRQFSNSRSEMNVSTLELGDSALYLCASREDAFSYNEQFFGPGTRLTVL.

V is TRBV29-1 and J is TRBJ1-1; D is unclear. Germline values: CDR1 SQVTM, CDR2 ANQGSEA. The CDR3 length is 15 residues. The V and J ends lost 6 bases and 1 base respectively, with 18 bases between them. This CDR3 is CSVDDSAGANTEAFF. CDR3 bases: TGCAGCGTCGACGATTCAGCAGGAGCGAACACTGAAGCTTTCTTT.

A few counts support this clonotype. One end of the junction does not line up with germline, which may come from a read error. The genes are TRBV30 and TRBJ2-3, with D perhaps matching TRBD1 (6 bases). The CDR3 runs 12 residues. Germline V lookup: CDR1 GTSNPN, CDR2 SVGIG (reference sequence). The CDR3 region has the DNA TGTGCCTGGAGGGGGGCTGCAGATACGCGGTATTTT. This encodes CAWRGAADTRYF.

J is TRBJ2-4 and V is TRBV5-1, with D perhaps matching TRBD1 (6 bases). This CDR3 is 16 amino acids long. V was cut by 4 bases and J by 1 base, with 15 bases left in between. Germline V gene lookup returns CDR1 SGHRS and CDR2 YFSETQ. CDR3 protein: CASSRTANRAKNIQYF. The CDR3 DNA is TGCGCCAGCAGCCGGACAGCCAACCGGGCCAAAAACATTCAGTACTTC.

The rearrangement joins TRBV3-1 to TRBJ1-2; D gene ambiguous. The CDR3 is 14 amino acids. Germline loops: CDR1 LGHDT, CDR2 YNNKEL (reference sequence). Trimming stripped 3 bases from V and 0 bases from J, with 8 bases between. CDR3 coding DNA: TGTGCCAGCAGCCAGAGAGGGTCTAACTATGGCTACACCTTC. The encoded protein is CASSQRGSNYGYTF.

This clonotype was counted a few times. The chain is built from TRBV12-3 or TRBV12-4 and TRBJ2-1; D is ambiguous. The CDR3 spans 15 residues. Trimming pared 6 bases from V and 4 bases from J, leaving 16 bases between. CDR3 loop: CASRELVGTYNEQFF. Here the CDR3 DNA reads TGTGCCAGCAGGGAACTGGTGGGCACTTACAATGAGCAGTTCTTC.